This record covers a single T cell receptor (beta chain). The data were obtained in a study of blood T cell repertoires in COVID-19. Study details: Collection of acute and convalescent COVID-19 samples took place in the United States, Italy and Spain. Nucleic acid was either cDNA or gDNA, and it came from T cells, B-cell-depleted T cells, or PBMCs.

Original processing methods: Amplification of reference gene primers was used by the study to estimate nucleated cell counts. Clones were sequenced by immunoSEQ multiplex PCR, and TCRdb holds only the in-frame ones, with some missing. That table furnishes V, J and clone size, whereas the DNA furnished D and trimming. This table has hundreds of thousands of clones, around 82% appearing once. Germline CDR1 and CDR2: MDHEN and SYDVKM. The V gene end was trimmed by 8 bases and the J gene end by 0 bases; junction bases not matched to a gene: 8. The CDR3 loop spans 15 amino acids. The receptor's source is a woman aged 70-85 years with acute or convalescent COVID-19. The sequenced material came from peripheral blood. The chain combines TRBV28 with TRBJ2-3; the match to TRBD1 covers 7 bases. The CDR3 DNA sequence: TGTGCCAGCTGTCAGGACAGGAGGAGCACAGATACGCAGTATTTT. It is translated as CASCQDRRSTDTQYF.